The 11 T cell receptor beta chains given below trace back to one sample, sequenced in a study of graft-versus-host responses after intestinal transplantation (dated by TCRdb to about 2021). The sample's time point label, in plain terms: cells obtained before transplantation from donor or recipient. Their antigens are not known. Libraries were prepared through the immunoSEQ multiplex PCR assay. TCRdb stores this immuneACCESS table with in-frame sequences only. Part of the clones is absent; in the studies checked, under half of the shortfall reflects unresolved V genes, and no reason is known for the rest. Recorded for this sample are roughly 100,000 clones; about 90% of them occurred a single time. The ten largest clonotypes hold around 0.9% of the sample. The specimen comprised unstimulated CD4+ T cells sorted from spleen or lymph node cells, sampled before intestinal transplant. These receptor sequences come from a human donor who received an intestinal transplant.

The rearrangement joins TRBV2 to TRBJ1-2, with D unresolved. V lost 4 bases and J 5 bases, leaving 8 bases between the germline ends. Germline values: CDR1 SNHLY, CDR2 FYNNEI. The CDR3 loop spans 12 amino acids. The CDR3 reads CASSAASYGYTF. For the CDR3, the DNA is TGTGCCAGCAGTGCCGCAAGTTATGGCTACACCTTC. The full variable domain, its missing parts supplied by reference TRBV2 and TRBJ1-2, is EPEVTQTPSHQVTQMGQEVILRCVPISNHLYFYWYRQILGQKVEFLVSFYNNEISEKSEIFDDQFSVERPDGSNFTLKIRSTKLEDSAMYFCASSAASYGYTFGSGTRLTVV.

The rearrangement uses TRBV5-6 and TRBJ2-5, with 8 bases matching TRBD2. The CDR3 contains 15 residues. Trimming cost V 0 bases and J 5 bases; bases outside gene matches: 6. Germline V lookup: CDR1 SGHDT, CDR2 YYEEEE. As DNA, the CDR3 is TGTGCCAGCAGCTTGGTTAGCGGGGTTCAGGAGACCCAGTACTTC. It yields the protein CASSLVSGVQETQYF.

The chain recombines TRBV2 with TRBJ1-2; D is unclear. Trimming removed 3 bases from V and 4 bases from J, with 6 bases in between. Germline CDR1 reads SNHLY; CDR2 reads FYNNEI. CDR3 length: 12 amino acids. In DNA, the CDR3 is TGTGCCAGCAGTGAGGACCGCTATGGCTACACCTTC. Its protein product is CASSEDRYGYTF.

The rearrangement links TRBV7-9 to TRBJ2-3; no clear D. Looked up from germline, CDR1 is SEHNR and CDR2 is FQNEAQ (reference sequence). CDR3 length equals 15 residues. Trimming cost V 7 bases and J 1 base, with 15 bases left between them. CDR3 in DNA: TGTGCCAGCACCTACTCCCGCGAGGGCACAGATACGCAGTATTTT. Amino acid sequence: CASTYSREGTDTQYF.

The chain recombines TRBV7-6 with TRBJ2-1, with unresolved D. V gave up 0 bases and J gave up 10 bases, with 7 bases separating them. Germline V gives CDR1 SGHVS, CDR2 FNYEAQ. The CDR3 length is 12 residues. Here the CDR3 reads CASSLATGEQFF. DNA of the CDR3: TGTGCCAGCAGCTTAGCGACTGGGGAGCAGTTCTTC.

A note on this clone: At the DNA level, this CDR3 is encoded by other sequences in the same sample as well. The rearrangement links TRBV7-2 to TRBJ2-3, with D perhaps TRBD2 (6 bases). CDR3 length: 16 residues. V lost 5 bases and J lost 3, with 18 bases in between. Germline CDR1 reads SGHTA; CDR2 reads FQGNSA. CDR3 sequence (DNA): TGTGCCAGCAGCCCCGGACTACTTGGAGGTACAGATACGCAGTATTTT. Amino acid sequence: CASSPGLLGGTDTQYF.

The chain links TRBV9 to TRBJ2-2, with a weak D call TRBD2 (5 bases). CDR1 is SGDLS, CDR2 YYNGEE, per germline. The CDR3 covers 18 residues. The ends were cut back, 1 base at V and 6 bases at J, with 22 bases in the middle. The CDR3 sequence is CASSVPNYGGSLSGELFF. The DNA for the CDR3 is TGTGCCAGCAGCGTACCCAACTACGGCGGGTCATTATCCGGGGAGCTGTTTTTT.

The J gene is TRBJ2-2, the V gene TRBV5-1; 7 bases line up with TRBD2. The ends lost 4 bases at V and 2 bases at J; junction bases unmatched: 5. Germline values: CDR1 SGHRS, CDR2 YFSETQ. The CDR3 has 15 amino acids. CDR3 sequence: CASSQGLTNTGELFF. The CDR3 DNA reads TGCGCCAGCAGCCAGGGACTAACCAACACCGGGGAGCTGTTTTTT.

The V call is TRBV6-1, the J call TRBJ1-2; 7 bases align to TRBD1. V lost 5 bases to trimming and J lost 8 bases; unmatched junction nucleotides: 8. Germline V gene lookup returns CDR1 MNHNS and CDR2 SASEGT. This CDR3 has 13 amino acids. The CDR3 DNA is TGTGCCAGCAGTTCCCGACAGGGAGTGGGCTACACCTTC. Protein product: CASSSRQGVGYTF.

The DNA for the CDR3 is TGTGCCAGCAGTGAGGACAGGGAAGAGACCCAGTACTTC. Amino acid sequence: CASSEDREETQYF. The V gene is TRBV2, the J gene TRBJ2-5, with 8 bases aligning to TRBD1. Trimming took 3 bases from V and 3 from J; bases not matched to a gene: 0. The germline CDR1 and CDR2 sequences are SNHLY and FYNNEI. The CDR3 totals 13 residues.

This chain uses TRBV27 with TRBJ2-3; 16 bases agree with TRBD2. V lost 6 bases, J lost 3 bases, and 3 bases stayed unmatched. There are 16 residues in the CDR3. Germline V gene lookup returns CDR1 MNHEY and CDR2 SMNVEV (reference sequence). CDR3 amino acids: CASRKGLAGGTDTQYF. The CDR3 DNA follows: TGTGCCAGCAGAAAGGGACTAGCGGGGGGGACAGATACGCAGTATTTT.